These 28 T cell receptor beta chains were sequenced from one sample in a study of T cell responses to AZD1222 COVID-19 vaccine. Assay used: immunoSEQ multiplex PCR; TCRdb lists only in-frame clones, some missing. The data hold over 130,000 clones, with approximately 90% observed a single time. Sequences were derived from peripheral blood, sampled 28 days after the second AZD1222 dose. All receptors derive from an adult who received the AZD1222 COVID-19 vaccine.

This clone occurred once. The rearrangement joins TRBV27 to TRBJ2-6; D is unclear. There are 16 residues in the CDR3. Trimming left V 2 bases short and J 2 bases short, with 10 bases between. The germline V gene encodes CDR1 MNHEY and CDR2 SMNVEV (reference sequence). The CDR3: CASSLRARPGANVLTF. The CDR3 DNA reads TGTGCCAGCAGTTTACGGGCAAGGCCTGGGGCCAACGTCCTGACTTTC.

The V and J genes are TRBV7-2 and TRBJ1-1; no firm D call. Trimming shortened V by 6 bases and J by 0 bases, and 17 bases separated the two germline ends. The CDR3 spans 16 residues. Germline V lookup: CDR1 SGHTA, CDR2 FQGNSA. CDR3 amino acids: CASRYNARNMNTEAFF. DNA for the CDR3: TGTGCCAGCAGATATAACGCTCGAAACATGAACACTGAAGCTTTCTTT.

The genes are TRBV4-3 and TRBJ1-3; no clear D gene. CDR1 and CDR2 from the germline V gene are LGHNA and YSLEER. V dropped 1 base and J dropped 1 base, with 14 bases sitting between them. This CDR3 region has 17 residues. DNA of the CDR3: TGCGCCAGCAGCCAAGTGGGCGGTTTGACTTCTGGAAACACCATATATTTT. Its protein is CASSQVGGLTSGNTIYF.

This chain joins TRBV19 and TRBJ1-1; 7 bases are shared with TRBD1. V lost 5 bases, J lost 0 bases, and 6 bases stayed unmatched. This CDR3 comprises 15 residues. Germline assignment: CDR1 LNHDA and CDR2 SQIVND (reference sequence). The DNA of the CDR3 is TGTGCCAGTAGTTTGACAGGGAACATGAACACTGAAGCTTTCTTT. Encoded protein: CASSLTGNMNTEAFF.

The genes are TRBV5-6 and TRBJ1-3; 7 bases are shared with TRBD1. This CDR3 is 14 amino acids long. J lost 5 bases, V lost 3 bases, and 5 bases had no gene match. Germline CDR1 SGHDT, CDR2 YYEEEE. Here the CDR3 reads CASSSDRVRNTIYF. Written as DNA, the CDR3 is TGTGCCAGCAGCTCCGACAGGGTCAGAAACACCATATATTTT.

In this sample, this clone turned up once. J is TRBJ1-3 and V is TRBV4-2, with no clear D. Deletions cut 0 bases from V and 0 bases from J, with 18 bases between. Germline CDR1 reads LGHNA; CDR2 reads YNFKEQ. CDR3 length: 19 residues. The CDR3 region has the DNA TGTGCCAGCAGCCAAGAGGTCAGGCCGAGGATGAACTCTGGAAACACCATATATTTT. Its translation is CASSQEVRPRMNSGNTIYF.

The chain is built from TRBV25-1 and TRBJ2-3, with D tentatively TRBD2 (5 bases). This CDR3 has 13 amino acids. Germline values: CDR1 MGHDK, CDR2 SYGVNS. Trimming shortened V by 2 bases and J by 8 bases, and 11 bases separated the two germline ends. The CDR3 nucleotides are TGTGCCAGCAGTGAACGGGGAGTGGGTACGCAGTATTTT. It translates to CASSERGVGTQYF.

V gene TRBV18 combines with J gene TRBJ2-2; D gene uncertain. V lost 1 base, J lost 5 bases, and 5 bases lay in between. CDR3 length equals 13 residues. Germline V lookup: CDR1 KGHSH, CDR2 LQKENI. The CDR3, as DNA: TGTGCCAGCTCACCACTTAATACCGGGGAGCTGTTTTTT. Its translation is CASSPLNTGELFF. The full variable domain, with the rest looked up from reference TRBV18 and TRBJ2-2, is NAGVMQNPRHLVRRRGQEARLRCSPMKGHSHVYWYRQLPEEGLKFMVYLQKENIIDESGMPKERFSAEFPKEGPSILRIQQVVRGDSAAYFCASSPLNTGELFFGEGSRLTVL.

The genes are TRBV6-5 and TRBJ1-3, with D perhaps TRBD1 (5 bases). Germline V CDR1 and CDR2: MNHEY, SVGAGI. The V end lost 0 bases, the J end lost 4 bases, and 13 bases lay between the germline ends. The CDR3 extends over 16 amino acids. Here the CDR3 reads CASSYSRRTSGNTIYF. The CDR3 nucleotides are TGTGCCAGCAGTTACTCCCGACGGACATCCGGAAACACCATATATTTT.

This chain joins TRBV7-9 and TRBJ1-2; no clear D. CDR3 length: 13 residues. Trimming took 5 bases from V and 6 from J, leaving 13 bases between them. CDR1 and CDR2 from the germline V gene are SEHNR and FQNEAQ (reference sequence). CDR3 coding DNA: TGTGCCAGCAGCCCCCGTGTCGTACATGGCTACACCTTC. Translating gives CASSPRVVHGYTF.

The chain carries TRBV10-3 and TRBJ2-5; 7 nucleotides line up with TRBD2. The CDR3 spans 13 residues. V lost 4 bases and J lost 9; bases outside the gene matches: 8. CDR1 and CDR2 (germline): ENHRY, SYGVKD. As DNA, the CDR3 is TGTGCCATCAGTGTCTCTAGCGGCAGGGCCCAGTACTTC. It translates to CAISVSSGRAQYF.

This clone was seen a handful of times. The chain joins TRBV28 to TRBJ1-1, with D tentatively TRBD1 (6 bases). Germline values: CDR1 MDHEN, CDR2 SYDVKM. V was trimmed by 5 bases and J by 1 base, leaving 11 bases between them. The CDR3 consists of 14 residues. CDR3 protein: CASSLRQENTEAFF. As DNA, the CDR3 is TGTGCCAGCAGTCTCCGACAGGAGAACACTGAAGCTTTCTTT.

CDR3 nucleotide sequence: TGTGCCAGCAGCTTAGGGCCCATGGCAGGGGCTTCCGGGGAGCTGTTTTTT. This gives the protein CASSLGPMAGASGELFF. The chain has TRBV7-2 and TRBJ2-2; tentative D call: TRBD1 (6 bases). Trimming cost V 1 base and J 6 bases, with 18 bases left between them. In germline, CDR1 is SGHTA, CDR2 FQGNSA. The CDR3 has 17 amino acids.

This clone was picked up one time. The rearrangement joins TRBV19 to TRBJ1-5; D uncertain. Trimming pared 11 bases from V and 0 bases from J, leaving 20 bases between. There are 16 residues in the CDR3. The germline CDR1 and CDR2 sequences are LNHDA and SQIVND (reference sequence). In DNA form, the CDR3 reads TGTGCCTCTCGGTCCCGGGAGACTCATAGCAATCAGCCCCAGCATTTT. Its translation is CASRSRETHSNQPQHF.

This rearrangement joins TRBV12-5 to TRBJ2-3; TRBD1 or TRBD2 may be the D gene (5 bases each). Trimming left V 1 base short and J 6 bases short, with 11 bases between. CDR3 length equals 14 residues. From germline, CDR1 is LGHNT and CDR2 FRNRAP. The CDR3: CASGLAGPQDTQYF. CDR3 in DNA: TGTGCTAGTGGTTTGGCGGGGCCCCAGGATACGCAGTATTTT.

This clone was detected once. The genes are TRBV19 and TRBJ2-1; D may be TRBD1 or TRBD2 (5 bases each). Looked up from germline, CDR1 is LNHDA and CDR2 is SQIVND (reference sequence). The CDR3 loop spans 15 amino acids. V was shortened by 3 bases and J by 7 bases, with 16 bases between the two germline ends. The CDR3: CASSIGDPERNEQFF. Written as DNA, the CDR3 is TGTGCCAGTAGTATCGGGGACCCCGAGAGGAATGAGCAGTTCTTC.

The DNA for the CDR3 is TGTGCCAGCAGCCAAGACGGGGGCGTGAACACCGGGGAGCTGTTTTTT. Translation: CASSQDGGVNTGELFF. The J gene is TRBJ2-2, the V gene TRBV3-1 (or the pseudogene TRBV3-2), with D tentatively TRBD1 or TRBD2 (6 bases each). The CDR3 loop spans 16 amino acids. The V end was cut by 0 bases, the J end by 1 base, with 9 bases between. Per germline, CDR1 LGHDT and CDR2 YNNKEL (reference sequence).

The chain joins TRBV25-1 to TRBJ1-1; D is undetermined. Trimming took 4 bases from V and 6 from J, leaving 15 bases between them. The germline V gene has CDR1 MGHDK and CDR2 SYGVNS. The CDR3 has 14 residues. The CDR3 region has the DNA TGTGCCAGCAGTGGGGTGAGTCGGAGCTCTGAAGCTTTCTTT. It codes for CASSGVSRSSEAFF.

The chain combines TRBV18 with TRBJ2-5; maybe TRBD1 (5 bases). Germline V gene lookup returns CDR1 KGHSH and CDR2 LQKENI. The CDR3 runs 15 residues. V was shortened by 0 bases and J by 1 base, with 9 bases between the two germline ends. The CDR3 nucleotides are TGTGCCAGCTCACCACCGGTCCAGGGCCAAGAGACCCAGTACTTC. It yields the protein CASSPPVQGQETQYF.

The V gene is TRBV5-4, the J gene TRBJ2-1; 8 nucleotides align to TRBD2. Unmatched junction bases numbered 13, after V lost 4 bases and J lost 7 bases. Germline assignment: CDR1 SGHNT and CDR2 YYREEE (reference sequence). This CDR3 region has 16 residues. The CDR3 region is CASSPPPTGGRNEQFF. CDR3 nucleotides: TGTGCCAGCAGCCCCCCCCCTACGGGGGGGCGTAATGAGCAGTTCTTC.

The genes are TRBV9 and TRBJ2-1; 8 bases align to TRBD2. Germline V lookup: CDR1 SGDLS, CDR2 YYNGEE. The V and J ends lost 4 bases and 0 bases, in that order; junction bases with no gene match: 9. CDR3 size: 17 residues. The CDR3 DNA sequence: TGTGCCAGCAGCCCCACGGTGGGACTAGTCTCCTACAATGAGCAGTTCTTC. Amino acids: CASSPTVGLVSYNEQFF. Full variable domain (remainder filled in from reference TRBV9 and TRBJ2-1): DSGVTQTPKHLITATGQRVTLRCSPRSGDLSVYWYQQSLDQGLQFLIQYYNGEERAKGNILERFSAQQFPDLHSELNLSSLELGDSALYFCASSPTVGLVSYNEQFFGPGTRLTVL.

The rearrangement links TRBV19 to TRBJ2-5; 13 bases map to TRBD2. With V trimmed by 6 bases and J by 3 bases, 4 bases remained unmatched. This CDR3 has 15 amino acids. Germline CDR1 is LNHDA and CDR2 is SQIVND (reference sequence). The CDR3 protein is CASRRTSGGKETQYF. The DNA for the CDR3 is TGTGCCAGTAGGAGGACTAGCGGGGGTAAAGAGACCCAGTACTTC.

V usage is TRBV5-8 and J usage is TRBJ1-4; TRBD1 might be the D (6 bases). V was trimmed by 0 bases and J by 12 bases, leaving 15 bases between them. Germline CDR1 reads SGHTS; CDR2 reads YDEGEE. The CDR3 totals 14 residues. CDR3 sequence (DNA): TGTGCCAGCAGCTTGGGTTCAGGGGAACGAGAACTGTTTTTT. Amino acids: CASSLGSGERELFF. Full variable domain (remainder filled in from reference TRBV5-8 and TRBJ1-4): EAGVTQSPTHLIKTRGQQATLRCSPISGHTSVYWYQQALGLGLQFLLWYDEGEERNRGNFPPRFSGRQFPNYSSELNVNALELEDSALYLCASSLGSGERELFFGSGTQLSVL.

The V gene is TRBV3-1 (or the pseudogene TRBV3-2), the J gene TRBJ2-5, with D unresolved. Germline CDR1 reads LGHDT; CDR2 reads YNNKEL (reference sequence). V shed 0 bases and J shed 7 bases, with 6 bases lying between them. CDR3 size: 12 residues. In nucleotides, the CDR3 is TGTGCCAGCAGCCAAGATGTCCGGACCCAGTACTTC. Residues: CASSQDVRTQYF.

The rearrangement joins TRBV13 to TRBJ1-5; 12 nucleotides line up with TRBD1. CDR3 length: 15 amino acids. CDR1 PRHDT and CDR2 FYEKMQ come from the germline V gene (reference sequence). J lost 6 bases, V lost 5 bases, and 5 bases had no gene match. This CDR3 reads CASSPGQGAGQPQHF. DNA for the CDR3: TGTGCCAGCAGCCCGGGACAGGGGGCAGGTCAGCCCCAGCATTTT.

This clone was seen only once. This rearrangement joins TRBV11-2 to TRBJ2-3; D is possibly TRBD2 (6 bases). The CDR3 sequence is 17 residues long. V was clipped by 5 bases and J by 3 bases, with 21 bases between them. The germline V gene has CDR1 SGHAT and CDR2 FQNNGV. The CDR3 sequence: CASSPIGSRGRTDTQYF. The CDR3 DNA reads TGTGCCAGCAGCCCTATCGGCAGCCGAGGGAGGACAGATACGCAGTATTTT.

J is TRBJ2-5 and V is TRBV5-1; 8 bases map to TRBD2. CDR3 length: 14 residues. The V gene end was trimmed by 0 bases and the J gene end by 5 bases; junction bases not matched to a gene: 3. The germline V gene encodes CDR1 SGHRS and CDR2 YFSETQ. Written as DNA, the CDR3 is TGCGCCAGCAGCTTGGCGGGAGGGGAGGAGACCCAGTACTTC. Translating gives CASSLAGGEETQYF.

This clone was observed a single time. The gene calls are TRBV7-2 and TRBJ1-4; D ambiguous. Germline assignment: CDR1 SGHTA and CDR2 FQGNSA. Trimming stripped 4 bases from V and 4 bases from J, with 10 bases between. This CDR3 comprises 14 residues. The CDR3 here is CASSSLDLNEKLFF. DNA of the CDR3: TGTGCCAGCAGCTCCCTGGACCTTAATGAAAAACTGTTTTTT.